Listed below are T cell receptor beta chains from one sample, sequenced in a study of shared clonotypes between healthy human individuals. Sequencing was performed with immunoSEQ multiplex PCR; in TCRdb, only in-frame clones are kept and a portion is missing. The sample has approximately 470,000 clones; about 78% are singletons. Sequencing input: PBMCs. The source of these receptors is a woman aged 40 to 50 in good health. Some clones in this sample may be carry-over from other donors' samples. Both conserved end residues are part of each CDR3. A D gene is named only where the DNA matches it firmly. The listing skips clone size in some rows; elsewhere it reads once, few, many or a size class.

j_gene: TRBJ2-7
abundance: -
v_gene: TRBV4-3
d_gene: -
CDR3aa: CASSQGPGDYEQYF
CDR3nt: TGCGCCAGCAGCCAAGGGCCAGGGGATTACGAGCAGTACTTC

j_gene: TRBJ2-3
abundance: -
v_gene: TRBV18
d_gene: TRBD2
CDR3aa: CASSPGGVVTDTQYF
CDR3nt: TGTGCCAGCTCACCAGGGGGGGTCGTCACAGATACGCAGTATTTT

j_gene: TRBJ2-1
abundance: -
v_gene: TRBV7-9
d_gene: TRBD1
CDR3aa: CASSSQGAGNEQFF
CDR3nt: TGTGCCAGCAGCTCACAGGGGGCTGGCAATGAGCAGTTCTTC

j_gene: TRBJ2-1
abundance: -
v_gene: TRBV7-2
d_gene: -
CDR3aa: CASSETGVAYNEQFF
CDR3nt: TGTGCCAGCAGCGAAACCGGGGTGGCGTACAATGAGCAGTTCTTC

j_gene: TRBJ1-5
abundance: few
v_gene: TRBV27
d_gene: -
CDR3aa: CASSFSAYSNQPQHF
CDR3nt: TGTGCCAGCAGTTTTAGCGCTTATAGCAATCAGCCCCAGCATTTT

j_gene: TRBJ2-7
abundance: -
v_gene: TRBV20-1
d_gene: -
CDR3aa: CSARDPHEQYF
CDR3nt: TGCAGTGCTAGAGACCCCCACGAGCAGTACTTC

j_gene: TRBJ1-2
abundance: few
v_gene: TRBV2
d_gene: -
CDR3aa: CASSQGRRSPYGYTF
CDR3nt: TGTGCCAGCAGCCAGGGACGGCGTTCCCCTTATGGCTACACCTTC

j_gene: TRBJ1-3
abundance: -
v_gene: TRBV7-6
d_gene: -
CDR3aa: CASSSPFDKGNTIYF
CDR3nt: TGTGCCAGCAGCTCCCCCTTCGACAAAGGAAACACCATATATTTT

j_gene: TRBJ1-5
abundance: -
v_gene: TRBV18
d_gene: TRBD1
CDR3aa: CASSPTGEWGNQPQHF
CDR3nt: TGTGCCAGCTCACCCACAGGGGAGTGGGGCAATCAGCCCCAGCATTTT

j_gene: TRBJ2-7
abundance: -
v_gene: TRBV6-6
d_gene: -
CDR3aa: CASSYSSELGEQYF
CDR3nt: TGTGCCAGCAGTTACTCCAGCGAATTGGGCGAGCAGTACTTC

j_gene: TRBJ2-5
abundance: -
v_gene: TRBV5-4
d_gene: -
CDR3aa: CASSWHQETQYF
CDR3nt: TGTGCCAGCAGCTGGCACCAAGAGACCCAGTACTTC

j_gene: TRBJ2-7
abundance: few
v_gene: TRBV5-1
d_gene: TRBD1
CDR3aa: CASSQQGGAHYEQYF
CDR3nt: TGCGCCAGCAGCCAACAGGGGGGCGCTCACTACGAGCAGTACTTC

j_gene: TRBJ2-7
abundance: -
v_gene: TRBV5-4
d_gene: -
CDR3aa: CASSTDRNNEQYF
CDR3nt: TGTGCCAGCAGCACGGACAGAAATAACGAGCAGTACTTC

j_gene: TRBJ2-1
abundance: -
v_gene: TRBV27
d_gene: TRBD2
CDR3aa: CASSPRLAANEQFF
CDR3nt: TGTGCCAGCAGTCCAAGGCTAGCGGCCAATGAGCAGTTCTTC

j_gene: TRBJ2-7
abundance: -
v_gene: TRBV18
d_gene: TRBD2
CDR3aa: CASSPSTGLDYEQYF
CDR3nt: TGTGCCAGCTCACCAAGTACAGGACTAGACTACGAGCAGTACTTC

j_gene: TRBJ1-5
abundance: -
v_gene: TRBV18
d_gene: -
CDR3aa: CASSPPGGGTNQPQHF
CDR3nt: TGTGCCAGCTCACCACCGGGAGGGGGGACTAATCAGCCCCAGCATTTT

j_gene: TRBJ2-1
abundance: once
v_gene: TRBV27
d_gene: -
CDR3aa: CASSHTLNEQFF
CDR3nt: TGTGCCAGCAGCCACACATTGAATGAGCAGTTCTTC

j_gene: TRBJ1-5
abundance: few
v_gene: TRBV9
d_gene: -
CDR3aa: CASSAGLGGYQPQHF
CDR3nt: TGTGCCAGCAGCGCGGGTTTAGGGGGTTATCAGCCCCAGCATTTT

j_gene: TRBJ1-3
abundance: -
v_gene: TRBV7-8
d_gene: -
CDR3aa: CASSFSYDNSGNTIYF
CDR3nt: TGTGCCAGCAGCTTTAGTTACGACAACTCTGGAAACACCATATATTTT

j_gene: TRBJ2-7
abundance: -
v_gene: TRBV7-2
d_gene: TRBD2
CDR3aa: CASSLVTGTSAKGYEQYF
CDR3nt: TGTGCCAGCAGCTTAGTTACCGGGACTAGCGCGAAGGGGTACGAGCAGTACTTC

j_gene: TRBJ2-3
abundance: -
v_gene: TRBV5-4
d_gene: TRBD2
CDR3aa: CASSLAALAGGVTDTQYF
CDR3nt: TGTGCCAGCAGCTTGGCCGCTCTAGCGGGAGGGGTCACAGATACGCAGTATTTT

j_gene: TRBJ2-2
abundance: -
v_gene: TRBV7-3
d_gene: -
CDR3aa: CASSLVTNTGELFF
CDR3nt: TGTGCCAGCAGCCTAGTTACCAACACCGGGGAGCTGTTTTTT

j_gene: TRBJ2-3
abundance: -
v_gene: TRBV2
d_gene: -
CDR3aa: CASSFPDTQYF
CDR3nt: TGTGCCAGCAGTTTTCCAGATACGCAGTATTTT

j_gene: TRBJ2-3
abundance: few
v_gene: TRBV5-1
d_gene: TRBD2
CDR3aa: CASGGGLNTDTQYF
CDR3nt: TGCGCCAGCGGGGGGGGACTCAACACAGATACGCAGTATTTT

j_gene: TRBJ1-4
abundance: -
v_gene: TRBV5-4
d_gene: TRBD1
CDR3aa: CASSLNPGGQGGEKLFF
CDR3nt: TGTGCCAGCAGCTTGAATCCGGGAGGACAGGGTGGTGAAAAACTGTTTTTT

j_gene: TRBJ2-1
abundance: -
v_gene: TRBV10-3
d_gene: TRBD2
CDR3aa: CAISATSGRGNEQFF
CDR3nt: TGTGCCATCAGCGCGACTAGCGGGAGAGGCAATGAGCAGTTCTTC

j_gene: TRBJ2-3
abundance: -
v_gene: TRBV6-5
d_gene: TRBD1
CDR3aa: CASSYRDSYTDTQYF
CDR3nt: TGTGCCAGCAGTTACCGGGACAGCTACACAGATACGCAGTATTTT